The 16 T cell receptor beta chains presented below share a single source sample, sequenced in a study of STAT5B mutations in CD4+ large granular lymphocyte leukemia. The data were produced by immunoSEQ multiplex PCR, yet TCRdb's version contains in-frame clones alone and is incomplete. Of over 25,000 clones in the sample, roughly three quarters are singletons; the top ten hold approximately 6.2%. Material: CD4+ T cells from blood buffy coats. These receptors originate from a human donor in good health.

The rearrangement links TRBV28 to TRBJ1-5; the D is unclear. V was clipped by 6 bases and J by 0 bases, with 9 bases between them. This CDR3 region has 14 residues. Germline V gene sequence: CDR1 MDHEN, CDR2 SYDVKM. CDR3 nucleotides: TGTGCCAGCAGCCTAGGGCATAGCAATCAGCCCCAGCATTTT. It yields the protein CASSLGHSNQPQHF.

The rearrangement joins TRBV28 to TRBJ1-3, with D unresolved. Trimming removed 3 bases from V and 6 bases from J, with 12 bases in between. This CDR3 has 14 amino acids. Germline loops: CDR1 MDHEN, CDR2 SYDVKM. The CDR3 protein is CASSLPGRENTIYF. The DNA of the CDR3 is TGTGCCAGCAGTTTGCCCGGACGGGAAAACACCATATATTTT.

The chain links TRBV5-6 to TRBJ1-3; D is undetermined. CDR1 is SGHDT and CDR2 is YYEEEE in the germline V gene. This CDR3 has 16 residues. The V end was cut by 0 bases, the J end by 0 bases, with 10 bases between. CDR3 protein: CASSLGYILSGNTIYF. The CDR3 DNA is TGTGCCAGCAGCTTGGGTTACATCCTCTCTGGAAACACCATATATTTT.

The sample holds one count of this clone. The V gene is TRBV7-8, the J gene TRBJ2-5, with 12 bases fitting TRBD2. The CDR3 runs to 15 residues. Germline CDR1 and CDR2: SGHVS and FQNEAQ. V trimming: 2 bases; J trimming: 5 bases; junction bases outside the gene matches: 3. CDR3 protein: CASSLLAGGRETQYF. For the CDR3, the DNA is TGTGCCAGCAGCTTACTAGCGGGGGGGCGGGAGACCCAGTACTTC.

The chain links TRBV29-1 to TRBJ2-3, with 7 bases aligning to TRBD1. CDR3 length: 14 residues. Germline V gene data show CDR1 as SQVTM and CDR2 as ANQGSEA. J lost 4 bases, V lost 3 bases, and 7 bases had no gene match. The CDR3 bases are TGCAGCGTTGACAGGGACCAGGGGGCAGATACGCAGTATTTT. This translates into CSVDRDQGADTQYF.

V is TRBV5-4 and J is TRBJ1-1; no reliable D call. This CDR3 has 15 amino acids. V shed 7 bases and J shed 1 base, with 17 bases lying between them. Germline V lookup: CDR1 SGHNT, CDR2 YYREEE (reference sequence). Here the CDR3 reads CASSADGRSNTEAFF. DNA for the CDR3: TGTGCCAGCTCAGCTGACGGACGGTCGAACACTGAAGCTTTCTTT.

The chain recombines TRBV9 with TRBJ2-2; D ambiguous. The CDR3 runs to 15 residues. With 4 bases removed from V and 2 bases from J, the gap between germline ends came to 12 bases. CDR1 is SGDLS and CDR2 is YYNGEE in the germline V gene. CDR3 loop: CASSSGTANTGELFF. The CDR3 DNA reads TGTGCCAGCAGCTCAGGCACAGCTAACACCGGGGAGCTGTTTTTT.

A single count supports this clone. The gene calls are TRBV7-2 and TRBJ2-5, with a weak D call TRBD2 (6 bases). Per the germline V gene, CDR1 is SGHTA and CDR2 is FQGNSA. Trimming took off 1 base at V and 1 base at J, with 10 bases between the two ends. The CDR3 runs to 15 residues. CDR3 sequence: CASSLGRGRQETQYF. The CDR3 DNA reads TGTGCCAGCAGCTTAGGGCGGGGCCGCCAAGAGACCCAGTACTTC.

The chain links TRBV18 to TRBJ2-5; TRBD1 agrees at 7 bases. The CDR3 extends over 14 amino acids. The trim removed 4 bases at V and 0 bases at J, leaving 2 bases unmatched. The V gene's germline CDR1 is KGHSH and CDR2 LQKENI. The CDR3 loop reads CASSRGGNQETQYF. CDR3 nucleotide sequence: TGTGCCAGCTCACGAGGGGGCAACCAAGAGACCCAGTACTTC.

The CDR3 DNA sequence: TGCGCCAGCAGCTTGGTAGGGGCTAGCGGTTACAATGAGCAGTTCTTC. Its translation is CASSLVGASGYNEQFF. The rearrangement joins TRBV5-1 to TRBJ2-1; 7 bases are shared with TRBD2. CDR3 length: 16 amino acids. Germline loops: CDR1 SGHRS, CDR2 YFSETQ. Losses at the gene ends were 0 bases for V and 4 bases for J; bases not matched to a gene: 7.

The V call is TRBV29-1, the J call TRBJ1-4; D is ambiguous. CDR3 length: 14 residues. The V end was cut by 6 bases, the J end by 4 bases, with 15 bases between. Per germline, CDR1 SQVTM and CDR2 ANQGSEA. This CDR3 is CSVFPSADNEKLFF. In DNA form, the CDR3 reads TGCAGCGTCTTCCCCAGCGCCGATAATGAAAAACTGTTTTTT.

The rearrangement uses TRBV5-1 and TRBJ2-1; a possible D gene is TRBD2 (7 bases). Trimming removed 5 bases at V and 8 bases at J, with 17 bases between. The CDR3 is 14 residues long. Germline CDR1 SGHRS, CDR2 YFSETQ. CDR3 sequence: CASSSRGPRDEQFF. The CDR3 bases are TGCGCCAGCAGTTCGCGGGGGCCCAGGGATGAGCAGTTCTTC.

The CDR3 protein is CASSQLGQGHGYTF. The CDR3 coding sequence is TGCGCCAGCAGTCAATTGGGACAGGGGCATGGCTACACCTTC. The chain has TRBV23-1 and TRBJ1-2, with TRBD1 matching 10 bases. TRBV23-1 is an ORF, and what it does is uncertain. V was clipped by 1 base and J by 6 bases; unmatched bases: 2. The CDR3 is 14 residues long.

CDR3 DNA: TGTGCCAGCTCATCGGACGTCTCTGGGGCCAACGTCCTGACTTTC. Translation: CASSSDVSGANVLTF. The chain recombines TRBV18 with TRBJ2-6, with D unclear. Germline V gene sequence: CDR1 KGHSH, CDR2 LQKENI. Trimming removed 5 bases at V and 0 bases at J, with 8 bases between. CDR3 length: 15 amino acids.

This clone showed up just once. CDR3 region: CASSPQGFRGTQYF. CDR3 nucleotides: TGTGCCAGCAGCCCTCAGGGATTTCGGGGGACCCAGTACTTC. The J gene is TRBJ2-5, the V gene TRBV6-5, with D possibly being TRBD1 or TRBD2 (5 bases each). CDR1 is MNHEY, CDR2 SVGAGI, per germline. This CDR3 has 14 amino acids. The V and J ends lost 6 bases and 7 bases respectively, with 18 bases between them.

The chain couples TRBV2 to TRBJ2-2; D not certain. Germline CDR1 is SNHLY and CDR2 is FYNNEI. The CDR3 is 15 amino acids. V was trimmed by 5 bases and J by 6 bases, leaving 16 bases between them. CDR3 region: CASSPRDRLAGELFF. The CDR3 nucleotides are TGTGCCAGCAGTCCCCGCGATAGACTCGCCGGGGAGCTGTTTTTT. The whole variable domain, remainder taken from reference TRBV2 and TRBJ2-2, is EPEVTQTPSHQVTQMGQEVILRCVPISNHLYFYWYRQILGQKVEFLVSFYNNEISEKSEIFDDQFSVERPDGSNFTLKIRSTKLEDSAMYFCASSPRDRLAGELFFGEGSRLTVL.